Described below is a single TCR beta chain sequence and its context. These data originate in a study of CD8 T cells in Susac syndrome. Study summary: When blood was drawn, patients with Susac syndrome were on intravenous immunoglobulin alone, on corticosteroids, or therapy-naive.

Random hexamers were used to reverse transcribe the RNA input (about 0.45 to 1 ug). Amplification of TCR beta CDR3 across 54 Vbeta and 13 Jbeta was performed with immunoSEQ multiplex PCR. TCRdb called the immunoSEQ multiplex PCR reads again in MiXCR, with one record for every CDR3 protein. The sample has 150,000 to 200,000 distinct CDR3 sequences, under 95% seen once. V lost 5 bases and J lost 1, with 8 bases in between. Germline V lookup: CDR1 SQVTM, CDR2 ANQGSEA. The CDR3 is 12 residues long. The source is a human donor with Susac syndrome. The chain couples TRBV29-1 to TRBJ2-5; D tentatively fits TRBD1 or TRBD2 (5 bases each). Sequencing used CD4+ T cells from PBMCs. The CDR3 nucleotides read TGCAGCGTTACCGGGACCCAAGAGACCCAGTACTTC. Amino acid sequence: CSVTGTQETQYF.